The clone carrying this T cell receptor beta chain is labeled as large. Its antigen is unidentified. Time point given: after preoperative PTX-NDP chemotherapy. These data come from a study of esophageal squamous cell carcinoma under preoperative chemotherapy. For the study at large: TCR repertoires were profiled from both peripheral blood T cells and tumor-infiltrating lymphocytes. Study-wide results and limits: Tumor-infiltrating lymphocytes showed no significant post-chemotherapy TCR diversity increase, unlike peripheral T cells. After treatment, tumor-infiltrating lymphocytes apparently came partly from blood T cells.

From the PCR reads, TCRdb called clonotypes with MiXCR, one entry per CDR3 protein. The table has about 32,000 distinct CDR3 sequences, around half seen once. There are 16 residues in the CDR3. Germline CDR1 reads SGHTA; CDR2 reads FQGNSA. V trimming: 1 base; J trimming: 6 bases; junction bases outside the gene matches: 8. This clonotype originated in a human donor with esophageal squamous cell carcinoma. The donor label of this sample is uncertain. The sample was gathered from a patient given preoperative chemotherapy. V and J are TRBV7-2 and TRBJ2-1; TRBD2 aligns across 8 bases. CDR3 amino acids: CASSLVRGGHRNEQFF. DNA of the CDR3: TGTGCCAGCAGCTTAGTTCGGGGGGGCCATCGCAATGAGCAGTTCTTC.